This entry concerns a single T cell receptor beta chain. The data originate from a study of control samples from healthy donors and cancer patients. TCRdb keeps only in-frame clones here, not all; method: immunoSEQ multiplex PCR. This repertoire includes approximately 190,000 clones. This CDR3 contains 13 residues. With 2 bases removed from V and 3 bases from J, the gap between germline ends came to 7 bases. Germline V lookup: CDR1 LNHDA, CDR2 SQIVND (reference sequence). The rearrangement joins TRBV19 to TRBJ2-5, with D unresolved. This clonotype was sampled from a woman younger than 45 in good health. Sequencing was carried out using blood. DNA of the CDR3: TGTGCCAGTAGTATAAGTCAGAAAGAGACCCAGTACTTC. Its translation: CASSISQKETQYF.